The 27 T cell receptor beta chains below were found in one sample sequenced in a study of T cells in Graves' hyperthyroidism and ophthalmopathy. Amplified TCR beta CDR3 regions came from RNA transcripts. An initial round of RT-PCR targeting the TCR CDR3 relied on the HTBI primer set. TCRdb fed the multiplex PCR reads into MiXCR, producing one record per CDR3 protein. In the table there are hundreds of thousands of distinct CDR3 sequences, roughly 15% of which are singletons. The sequencing sample was made of blood. The receptors were sampled from a woman between 40 and 50 years old with Graves' ophthalmopathy.

The chain joins TRBV6-1 to TRBJ2-5; D might be TRBD1 (6 bases). This CDR3 comprises 10 residues. Germline CDR1 reads MNHNS; CDR2 reads SASEGT. CDR3 in DNA: TGTGCAATCAGTAGGGCAGGGGCCTACTTC. Amino acid sequence: CAISRAGAYF.

This clonotype was found many times. J is TRBJ1-2 and V is TRBV11-2; weak D call: TRBD1 (5 bases). V lost 5 bases and J 0 bases, leaving 13 bases between the germline ends. This CDR3 is built from 15 residues. Germline V CDR1 and CDR2: SGHAT, FQNNGV. CDR3 loop: CASSPSTDPNYGYTF. In DNA form, the CDR3 reads TGTGCCAGCAGCCCATCGACAGATCCTAACTATGGCTACACCTTC.

Of note for this clonotype: The junction and the germline gene differ at one end; a read error may be behind it. The V call is TRBV15, the J call TRBJ2-7; TRBD1 or TRBD2 may be the D gene (7 bases each). This CDR3 spans 15 amino acids. CDR1 is LNHNV, CDR2 YYDKDF, per germline (reference sequence). Written as DNA, the CDR3 is TGTACCACCAGCGCCAGGGGGGGAGGCCCCTACGAGCAGTACTTC. As protein: CTTSARGGGPYEQYF.

About this clonotype: It may be a read error: a sequence one base away is much more abundant. The chain employs TRBV28 and TRBJ1-6, with D unclear. Germline V gives CDR1 MDHEN, CDR2 SYDVKM. The CDR3 is made up of 14 amino acids. V was trimmed by 3 bases and J by 9 bases, leaving 12 bases between them. The CDR3 DNA sequence: TGTGCCAGCAGTTTTTTCCGGGATATTTCACCCCTCCACTTT. Its translation is CASSFFRDISPLHF.

This clonotype was detected a few times. The chain recombines TRBV7-9 with TRBJ2-3; D is ambiguous. Germline V gene data show CDR1 as SEHNR and CDR2 as FQNEAQ (reference sequence). Between the trimmed V and J ends, which lost 5 bases and 5 bases, there was a span of 11 bases. The CDR3 totals 13 residues. Written as DNA, the CDR3 is TGTGCCAGCAGCGCATCTATCAGAGATACGCAGTATTTT. Translation gives CASSASIRDTQYF.

The chain has TRBV6-1 and TRBJ2-2; 7 positions match TRBD1. CDR1 and CDR2 (germline): MNHNS, SASEGT. This CDR3 contains 17 residues. J was trimmed by 3 bases and V by 7 bases; bases with no gene match: 14. This CDR3 is CASKGRGISQDTGELFF. CDR3 DNA: TGTGCCAGCAAGGGCAGGGGGATCAGTCAGGACACCGGGGAGCTGTTTTTT.

This clonotype was recorded many times. The rearrangement links TRBV6-1 to TRBJ2-1; the D gene is possibly TRBD2 (7 bases). Trimming removed 2 bases at V and 9 bases at J, with 26 bases between. Germline V lookup: CDR1 MNHNS, CDR2 SASEGT. This CDR3 contains 18 residues. CDR3 in amino acids: CASSEYEGGANMHREQFF. The CDR3 DNA reads as TGTGCCAGCAGTGAATACGAGGGGGGGGCCAATATGCATCGTGAGCAGTTCTTC.

This clonotype was seen ten or more times. The J gene is TRBJ2-2, the V gene TRBV6-1; unclear D gene. The length of the CDR3 is 12 residues. V was pared by 3 bases and J by 5 bases, with 4 bases between. In germline, CDR1 is MNHNS, CDR2 SASEGT. CDR3 DNA sequence: TGTGCCAGCAGTGATTGGACCGGGGAGCTGTTTTTT. This translates into CASSDWTGELFF.

This clonotype occurred many times. The V gene is TRBV7-9, the J gene TRBJ1-2; 7 bases fit TRBD1. V lost 5 bases, J lost 7 bases, and 4 bases stayed unmatched. Looked up from germline, CDR1 is SEHNR and CDR2 is FQNEAQ (reference sequence). This CDR3 spans 12 amino acids. For the CDR3, the DNA is TGTGCCAGCAGCGACAGGGAAGGTGGCTACACCTTC. It encodes CASSDREGGYTF.

This clonotype came up many times. This sequence joins TRBV19 and TRBJ1-1; D is undetermined. Trimming pared 5 bases from V and 4 bases from J, leaving 11 bases between. Germline CDR1 LNHDA, CDR2 SQIVND (reference sequence). The CDR3 consists of 13 residues. CDR3 in DNA: TGTGCCAGTAGTGGGTCCTTGCCCACTGAAGCTTTCTTT. Translating gives CASSGSLPTEAFF.

The CDR3 bases are TGTGCCAGCAGGCCCCCAGGGTTCACCTACAATGAGCAGTTCTTC. This translates into CASRPPGFTYNEQFF. The chain uses TRBV27 and TRBJ2-1; D is possibly TRBD1 (5 bases). V dropped 6 bases and J dropped 2 bases, with 14 bases sitting between them. Germline lookup yields CDR1 MNHEY and CDR2 SMNVEV (reference sequence). The length of the CDR3 is 15 residues.

This clonotype has a count of ten or more. The chain links TRBV29-1 to TRBJ2-3, with 11 bases lining up with TRBD2. CDR1 and CDR2 from the germline V gene are SQVTM and ANQGSEA. The CDR3 consists of 14 residues. Trimming took 6 bases from V and 6 from J; bases not matched to a gene: 8. The CDR3 nucleotides read TGCAGCGTCGAACTAGCGGGAGCAAGGGATACGCAGTATTTT. This encodes CSVELAGARDTQYF.

The chain links TRBV5-1 to TRBJ2-1, with 9 bases that match TRBD1. The J segment lost 6 bases and the V segment lost 5 bases, leaving 3 bases of the junction unmatched. The CDR3 is 13 residues long. Germline CDR1 SGHRS, CDR2 YFSETQ. The DNA of the CDR3 is TGCGCCAGCAGGGGACAGGGCGCCAATGAGCAGTTCTTC. Encoded protein: CASRGQGANEQFF.

This clonotype occurred many times. This sequence joins TRBV12-3 or TRBV12-4 and TRBJ2-1; D might be TRBD2 (6 bases). Trimming removed 6 bases at V and 0 bases at J, with 15 bases between. There are 16 residues in the CDR3. The CDR3: CASSPRGTGSYNEQFF. CDR3 nucleotides: TGTGCCAGCAGCCCCCGGGGGACGGGCTCCTACAATGAGCAGTTCTTC.

This clonotype showed up just a few times. The chain recombines TRBV27 with TRBJ1-1; D is perhaps TRBD1 (5 bases). Trimming removed 5 bases from V and 7 bases from J, with 17 bases in between. Germline assignment: CDR1 MNHEY and CDR2 SMNVEV (reference sequence). This CDR3 contains 14 residues. The CDR3 DNA follows: TGTGCCAGCAGTGATCCTAAGGGGAAGGATGAAGCTTTCTTT. Its translation is CASSDPKGKDEAFF.

In this sample, this clonotype turned up many times. This sequence joins TRBV27 and TRBJ2-4, with D hard to call. V lost 10 bases, J lost 0 bases, and 25 bases lay in between. The germline gives CDR1 MNHEY, CDR2 SMNVEV (reference sequence). The CDR3 is made up of 18 amino acids. For the CDR3, the DNA is TGTGCCAAACCACCAGCCCGTAATAATCCGCTAGCCAAAAACATTCAGTACTTC. Translated: CAKPPARNNPLAKNIQYF.

In the case of this clonotype: A read error may be the cause here, since a much bigger clone is one base away. CDR3 sequence (DNA): TGCAGTGCTAGAAAGTCGCCCCCCGCAGCTGCCTACACTGAGCAGTTCTTC. Translated: CSARKSPPAAAYTEQFF. The J gene is TRBJ2-1, the V gene TRBV20-1; no definite D call. The CDR3 consists of 17 residues. CDR1 is DFQATT, CDR2 SNEGSKA, per germline (reference sequence).

This clonotype appeared a few times. One end of the junction does not line up with germline, which may come from a read error. The V gene is TRBV5-1, the J gene TRBJ2-1, with TRBD2 matching 8 bases. The CDR3 extends over 15 amino acids. Germline V gives CDR1 SGHRS, CDR2 YFSETQ. The CDR3 reads CASSPGGGRYTEQFF. The CDR3 DNA reads as TGCGCCAGCAGCCCGGGGGGGGGGCGGTACACTGAGCAGTTCTTC.

The chain combines TRBV4-1 with TRBJ1-2; maybe TRBD1 (5 bases). Trimming stripped 1 base from V and 4 bases from J, with 10 bases between. The germline gives CDR1 MGHRA, CDR2 YSYEKL. This CDR3 has 14 residues. The CDR3 protein is CASSQVVTAYGYTF. The CDR3 DNA is TGCGCCAGCAGCCAAGTTGTGACAGCCTATGGCTACACCTTC.

Comments on this clonotype: One end of the junction is discordant with germline, which a read error may explain. CDR3 bases: TGTGCCAGCAGATTGGTTGCGCGCTCCTACAATGAGCAGTTCTTC. This sequence encodes CASRLVARSYNEQFF. The chain employs TRBV5-6 and TRBJ2-1, with D unresolved. Germline V gene sequence: CDR1 SGHDT, CDR2 YYEEEE. This CDR3 contains 15 residues.

This clonotype was observed many times. The J gene is TRBJ1-1, the V gene TRBV6-1, with 8 bases fitting TRBD1. The CDR3 is 14 residues long. With V trimmed by 6 bases and J by 9 bases, 12 bases remained unmatched. Germline V CDR1 and CDR2: MNHNS, SASEGT. The CDR3 bases are TGTGCCAGCAGAATGAACGCTCAGGGGGCCAAAGCTTTCTTT. Protein: CASRMNAQGAKAFF.

This clonotype was recorded at least ten times. For the CDR3, the DNA is TGTGCCAGCAGGCGGACAGGGCCAGGCAATCAGCCCCAGCATTTT. It encodes CASRRTGPGNQPQHF. The chain links TRBV27 to TRBJ1-5; 8 nucleotides match TRBD1. CDR1 MNHEY and CDR2 SMNVEV come from the germline V gene (reference sequence). Unmatched junction bases numbered 6, after V lost 6 bases and J lost 2 bases. The CDR3 contains 15 residues.

There are a few counts of this clonotype. Here the CDR3 DNA reads TGTGCCAGCAGCGGAGCGGGAGTTTTCAATGAGCAGTTCTTC. Translated, it gives CASSGAGVFNEQFF. The chain is built from TRBV9 and TRBJ2-1, with 8 bases fitting TRBD2. This CDR3 has 14 amino acids. The V gene's germline CDR1 is SGDLS and CDR2 YYNGEE. J gave up 6 bases and V 3 bases, and 5 bases lay outside the gene matches.

This clonotype appeared many times. This chain uses TRBV2 with TRBJ1-1; 9 nucleotides line up with TRBD1. V gave up 5 bases and J gave up 8 bases; unmatched junction bases: 3. The CDR3 has 12 amino acids. Germline CDR1 and CDR2: SNHLY and FYNNEI. In nucleotides, the CDR3 is TGTGCCAGCAGTACCGGACAGGGGGAAGCTTTCTTT. Protein product: CASSTGQGEAFF.

Remarks on this clonotype: A much larger clone lies one base from this, so it may be a read error. DNA of the CDR3: TGTGCCAGCAGTTACAGCCTCGGGGAGAACACTGAAGCTTTCTTT. As protein: CASSYSLGENTEAFF. The genes are TRBV6-2 or TRBV6-3 and TRBJ1-1; D unclear. The CDR3 runs to 15 residues. Germline CDR1 reads MNHEY; CDR2 reads SVGEGT. Trimming left V 2 bases short and J 1 base short, with 11 bases between.

This clonotype was observed many times. The chain is built from TRBV12-3 or TRBV12-4 and TRBJ1-2, with a weak D call TRBD1 (5 bases). Trimming left V 6 bases short and J 5 bases short, with 13 bases between. This CDR3 region has 13 residues. This chain's CDR3 is CASRPMGEYGYTF. CDR3 sequence (DNA): TGTGCCAGCAGGCCTATGGGGGAATATGGCTACACCTTC.

This clonotype has ten or more counts. V and J are TRBV29-1 and TRBJ2-5, with no clear D. V lost 3 bases to trimming and J lost 7 bases, with 9 bases between them. The CDR3 has 11 amino acids. The germline V gene encodes CDR1 SQVTM and CDR2 ANQGSEA. The CDR3 DNA reads TGCAGCGTTGACGTTGCCGGGACCCAGTACTTC. Translated, it gives CSVDVAGTQYF.